This passage covers 4 T cell receptor beta chains from one sample sequenced in a study of graft-versus-host responses after intestinal transplantation. Assay: immunoSEQ multiplex PCR; the TCRdb copy retains only in-frame clones and omits some. The profile shows roughly 120,000 clones, approximately 93% of them singletons. These receptors lack a known antigen. This specimen was unstimulated CD8+ T cells sorted from spleen or lymph node cells, taken before transplant. The source of these receptors is a human donor who was the organ donor for an intestinal transplant.

The rearrangement uses TRBV5-4 and TRBJ2-7; D not resolved. Germline CDR1 and CDR2: SGHNT and YYREEE (reference sequence). This CDR3 spans 12 amino acids. The V end lost 4 bases, the J end lost 6 bases, and 11 bases lay between the germline ends. This CDR3 is CASSPEGSEQYF. In nucleotides, the CDR3 is TGTGCCAGCAGCCCTGAAGGAAGCGAGCAGTACTTC.

In this sample, this clone turned up once. The chain employs TRBV5-6 and TRBJ2-3; D gene uncertain. V was clipped by 3 bases and J by 5 bases, with 10 bases between them. Looked up from germline, CDR1 is SGHDT and CDR2 is YYEEEE. The CDR3 totals 13 residues. The CDR3 DNA follows: TGTGCCAGCAGCTGGTCGGACGAAGATACGCAGTATTTT. Translation: CASSWSDEDTQYF. The variable domain in full, with the rest retrieved from reference TRBV5-6 and TRBJ2-3, is DAGVTQSPTHLIKTRGQQVTLRCSPKSGHDTVSWYQQALGQGPQFIFQYYEEEERQRGNFPDRFSGHQFPNYSSELNVNALLLGDSALYLCASSWSDEDTQYFGPGTRLTVL.

The J gene is TRBJ1-1, the V gene TRBV11-2; possible D gene TRBD1, 5 bases. The CDR3 consists of 15 residues. CDR1 SGHAT and CDR2 FQNNGV come from the germline V gene. V was shortened by 5 bases and J by 1 base, with 14 bases between the two germline ends. Written as DNA, the CDR3 is TGTGCCAGCAGCCCTAGAGGGACGGCGAACACTGAAGCTTTCTTT. Its protein product is CASSPRGTANTEAFF.

The V and J genes are TRBV30 and TRBJ1-1; D is undetermined. The CDR3 has 11 amino acids. Per germline, CDR1 GTSNPN and CDR2 SVGIG (reference sequence). The ends were cut back, 8 bases at V and 5 bases at J, with 12 bases in the middle. Written as DNA, the CDR3 is TGTGCCGAACTAGGTGGAACTGAAGCTTTCTTT. It is translated as CAELGGTEAFF.